Below are 20 T cell receptor beta chains sequenced from a single sample in a study of CD8 T cells in ankylosing spondylitis. Whole-study findings and limits: A TCR beta motif of 7 to 9 highly homologous variants seemed to mark ankylosing spondylitis blood.

In TCRdb, the 5' RACE reads were re-called with MiXCR into one record per CDR3 protein. The repertoire consists of about 540,000 distinct CDR3 sequences, with about an eighth occurring once and the leading ten covering around 7%. These receptors' targets are unknown. The sample consisted of blood, either unsorted or a sorted T cell fraction (not recorded which). These receptors originate from a male donor with ankylosing spondylitis.

The chain couples TRBV11-2 to TRBJ2-1, with 7 positions matching TRBD2. The CDR3 extends over 15 amino acids. Germline V gene lookup returns CDR1 SGHAT and CDR2 FQNNGV. J was trimmed by 5 bases and V by 2 bases; bases with no gene match: 6. The CDR3 region is CASSLQRGFNNEQFF. The DNA for the CDR3 is TGTGCCAGCAGCTTACAGCGGGGCTTTAACAATGAGCAGTTCTTC.

The chain carries TRBV7-9 and TRBJ1-1; no definite D call. This CDR3 is built from 15 residues. The V and J ends lost 8 bases and 5 bases respectively, with 21 bases between them. Germline V gives CDR1 SEHNR, CDR2 FQNEAQ (reference sequence). In DNA form, the CDR3 reads TGTGCCAGCTCCCCGGAGAGGGCATGGATAACTGAAGCTTTCTTT. Its translation: CASSPERAWITEAFF. The full variable domain, with the rest looked up from reference TRBV7-9 and TRBJ1-1, is DTGVSQNPRHKITKRGQNVTFRCDPISEHNRLYWYRQTLGQGPEFLTYFQNEAQLEKSRLLSDRFSAERPKGSFSTLEIQRTEQGDSAMYLCASSPERAWITEAFFGQGTRLTVV.

V usage is TRBV15 and J usage is TRBJ2-7; maybe TRBD1 (5 bases). The length of the CDR3 is 14 residues. Between the trimmed V and J ends, which lost 3 bases and 6 bases, there was a span of 15 bases. Looked up from germline, CDR1 is LNHNV and CDR2 is YYDKDF (reference sequence). For the CDR3, the DNA is TGTGCCACCAGCAGGGTACAGCAGGGATCCGAGCAGTACTTC. Translating gives CATSRVQQGSEQYF.

This clonotype appeared a few times. The V call is TRBV9, the J call TRBJ2-7; D might be TRBD1 (5 bases). The CDR3 covers 14 residues. Per germline, CDR1 SGDLS and CDR2 YYNGEE. The V end was cut by 4 bases, the J end by 2 bases, with 13 bases between. This CDR3 is CASSLRRQPYEQYV. The CDR3 DNA sequence: TGTGCCAGCAGCCTGAGAAGACAGCCCTACGAGCAGTACGTC.

This clonotype has ten or more counts. The gene calls are TRBV5-1 and TRBJ2-1, with D perhaps being TRBD1 or TRBD2 (5 bases each). The CDR3 runs to 15 residues. Germline CDR1 reads SGHRS; CDR2 reads YFSETQ. Trimming left V 6 bases short and J 6 bases short, with 19 bases between. CDR3 region: CASNPLEGTLNEQFF. In DNA, the CDR3 is TGCGCCAGCAACCCTTTAGAGGGGACCCTCAATGAGCAGTTCTTC.

In its sample, this clonotype was seen a few times. The chain links TRBV5-6 to TRBJ1-5; possible D gene TRBD1, 6 bases. The CDR3 spans 13 residues. The V and J ends lost 1 base and 7 bases respectively, with 9 bases between them. CDR1 SGHDT and CDR2 YYEEEE come from the germline V gene. CDR3 region: CASSLTGYQPQHF. The CDR3 DNA follows: TGTGCCAGCAGCTTGACAGGGTACCAGCCCCAGCATTTT.

This chain joins TRBV3-1 and TRBJ2-7; TRBD2 might be the D (5 bases). Between the trimmed V and J ends, which lost 4 bases and 6 bases, there was a span of 10 bases. Germline values: CDR1 LGHDT, CDR2 YNNKEL (reference sequence). The CDR3 contains 12 residues. The CDR3 DNA sequence: TGTGCCAGCAGCCGTCCTAGCTCCGAGCAGTACTTC. The encoded protein is CASSRPSSEQYF.

This chain joins TRBV12-3 or TRBV12-4 and TRBJ2-3; TRBD2 matches 10 bases. The CDR3 length is 16 residues. With V trimmed by 6 bases and J by 3 bases, 9 bases remained unmatched. CDR3 amino acids: CASRPRTSGATDTQYF. Written as DNA, the CDR3 is TGTGCCAGCAGACCTAGGACTAGCGGAGCAACAGATACGCAGTATTTT.

This clonotype occurred a few times. The chain carries TRBV7-9 and TRBJ2-7, with 7 bases identical to TRBD1. The V gene's germline CDR1 is SEHNR and CDR2 FQNEAQ (reference sequence). The length of the CDR3 is 14 residues. J lost 4 bases, V lost 0 bases, and 3 bases had no gene match. The CDR3 DNA reads as TGTGCCAGCAGCTTAGCACAGGGGCCTTACGAGCAGTACTTC. Amino acid sequence: CASSLAQGPYEQYF. The full variable domain, with the rest looked up from reference TRBV7-9 and TRBJ2-7, is DTGVSQNPRHKITKRGQNVTFRCDPISEHNRLYWYRQTLGQGPEFLTYFQNEAQLEKSRLLSDRFSAERPKGSFSTLEIQRTEQGDSAMYLCASSLAQGPYEQYFGPGTRLTVT.

This clonotype was picked up a small number of times. The V and J genes are TRBV12-3 or TRBV12-4 and TRBJ2-3; a possible D gene is TRBD2 (5 bases). The V and J ends lost 5 bases and 1 base respectively, with 13 bases between them. The CDR3 extends over 15 amino acids. CDR3 in amino acids: CASSHPRARTDTQYF. The CDR3 nucleotides are TGTGCCAGCAGTCACCCGAGGGCGCGCACAGATACGCAGTATTTT.

This clonotype was seen only a few times. The chain joins TRBV18 to TRBJ1-1; maybe TRBD1 (5 bases). The germline V gene has CDR1 KGHSH and CDR2 LQKENI. The CDR3 totals 16 residues. V was trimmed by 1 base and J by 1 base, leaving 13 bases between them. The CDR3: CASSPQGFSANTEAFF. The CDR3 DNA follows: TGTGCCAGCTCACCACAGGGGTTCTCGGCGAACACTGAAGCTTTCTTT.

This sequence joins TRBV6-5 and TRBJ2-7, with 10 bases aligning to TRBD2. The CDR3 has 16 residues. J gave up 0 bases and V 3 bases, and 5 bases lay outside the gene matches. Germline CDR1 MNHEY, CDR2 SVGAGI. The CDR3 DNA follows: TGTGCCAGCAGTTATTGGACTAGCGGCCGCTCCTACGAGCAGTACTTC. It encodes CASSYWTSGRSYEQYF.

This chain uses TRBV24-1 with TRBJ2-7; 8 bases line up with TRBD1. With V trimmed by 6 bases and J by 2 bases, 2 bases remained unmatched. This CDR3 region has 13 residues. Germline V gives CDR1 KGHDR, CDR2 SFDVKD. The CDR3 reads CATSPGGTYEQYF. The CDR3 coding sequence is TGTGCCACCAGTCCAGGGGGCACCTACGAGCAGTACTTC.

Ten or more counts support this clonotype. The V and J genes are TRBV12-3 or TRBV12-4 and TRBJ2-2; 9 bases agree with TRBD2. The length of the CDR3 is 16 residues. V lost 5 bases and J lost 6; bases outside the gene matches: 10. The chain's CDR3 is CASSPTVASGAGELFF. The DNA for the CDR3 is TGTGCCAGCAGTCCTACCGTGGCTAGCGGGGCCGGGGAGCTGTTTTTT.

This clonotype was found many times. The chain joins TRBV20-1 to TRBJ2-7, with 8 bases lining up with TRBD2. With V trimmed by 3 bases and J by 1 base, 2 bases remained unmatched. CDR3 length: 13 residues. Germline values: CDR1 DFQATT, CDR2 SNEGSKA (reference sequence). The CDR3 sequence is CSASGRGSYEQYF. The CDR3 coding sequence is TGCAGTGCTAGCGGGAGGGGATCCTACGAGCAGTACTTC.

This clonotype was counted a single time. V usage is TRBV6-1 and J usage is TRBJ2-1, with TRBD2 as a possible D gene (6 bases). Germline CDR1 is MNHNS and CDR2 is SASEGT. V was pared by 7 bases and J by 1 base, with 17 bases between. The CDR3 is 16 amino acids. Here the CDR3 DNA reads TGTGCCAGCACTACTATAGCGGCCGCGTCCTACAATGAGCAGTTCTTC. Amino acids: CASTTIAAASYNEQFF.

This clonotype was seen a few times. This rearrangement joins TRBV24-1 to TRBJ2-5; weak D call: TRBD1 (6 bases). V lost 3 bases, J lost 5 bases, and 12 bases lay in between. In germline, CDR1 is KGHDR, CDR2 SFDVKD. The CDR3 extends over 14 amino acids. The CDR3 bases are TGTGCCACCAGTGATGCGGACAGTTCGGAGACCCAGTACTTC. As protein: CATSDADSSETQYF.

CDR3 coding DNA: TGTGCCAGCAGACAAAGCGGGAGCTCCTACGAGCAGTACTTC. This sequence encodes CASRQSGSSYEQYF. The chain uses TRBV6-2 or TRBV6-3 and TRBJ2-7; TRBD2 agrees at 8 bases. The CDR3 loop spans 14 amino acids. Germline-derived CDR1 and CDR2 are MNHEY and SVGEGT. Unmatched junction bases numbered 4, after V lost 6 bases and J lost 0 bases.

The rearrangement uses TRBV7-9 and TRBJ1-2; D remains ambiguous. Germline V CDR1 and CDR2: SEHNR, FQNEAQ (reference sequence). V was cut by 5 bases and J by 4 bases, with 14 bases left in between. This CDR3 has 14 residues. CDR3 loop: CASSPAGGGYGYTF. The CDR3 coding sequence is TGTGCCAGCAGCCCTGCCGGAGGTGGCTATGGCTACACCTTC.

This clonotype was counted at least ten times. The chain is built from TRBV7-2 and TRBJ2-3; 11 positions agree with TRBD2. The germline V gene has CDR1 SGHTA and CDR2 FQGNSA. After removal of 3 bases from V and 4 bases from J, the junction contained 3 bases not matched to a gene. This CDR3 spans 15 amino acids. CDR3 region: CASSLWTSGPDTQYF. The CDR3 nucleotides read TGTGCCAGCAGCTTGTGGACTAGCGGGCCAGATACGCAGTATTTT.